This T cell receptor beta chain was profiled in a study of response to subunit inactivated influenza vaccine. This clonotype was counted a few times. TCRdb re-called the RT-PCR reads through MiXCR, storing one row per CDR3 protein. The table has about 170,000 distinct CDR3 sequences, over 9.5% seen once; the top ten hold 25% to 30%. A further study also used this sample, focusing on T cells expressing NK-cell markers. That source reports: TCR beta cDNA was generated via 5'RACE template switching incorporating UMIs. There were seven HCMV-seropositive donors and one seronegative donor among the eight sequenced.

The source of this sequence is a man between 45 and 60 years old who received an inactivated influenza vaccine. The sample consisted of CD8+ T cells sorted from PBMCs, taken 11 to 12 days after vaccination.

CDR3: CATSGSRLAGIDTQYF. The CDR3 DNA sequence: TGTGCCACCAGCGGATCTCGACTAGCAGGGATAGATACGCAGTATTTT. This rearrangement joins TRBV15 to TRBJ2-3; 7 nucleotides match TRBD2. V lost 5 bases, J lost 5 bases, and 13 bases stayed unmatched. The V gene's germline CDR1 is LNHNV and CDR2 YYDKDF (reference sequence). The CDR3 consists of 16 residues.